Listed below are T cell receptor beta chains from one sample, sequenced in a study of blood T cell repertoires in COVID-19. Sequencing used immunoSEQ multiplex PCR; TCRdb keeps in-frame clones, though not all of them. The sample has 200,000 to 250,000 clones, roughly four fifths seen once. Input material: PBMCs or T cells enriched from blood (not recorded which). These receptors all stem from a woman in her sixties who had recovered from COVID-19. Each CDR3 is given with its conserved first and last residue. The order of the fields is D gene, clone size, CDR3 length, J gene, V gene, CDR3 protein, CDR3 DNA. The D gene is left open where the match is weak. Clone size is shown for a subset of rows, as once, few, many or a class of expanded clone.

TRBD2	.	15	TRBJ2-5	TRBV7-6	CASSWVAGGQETQYF	TGTGCCAGCAGCTGGGTAGCGGGGGGTCAAGAGACCCAGTACTTC
TRBD2	few	15	TRBJ2-3	TRBV10-1	CASSAQTSGRDTQYF	TGCGCCAGCAGTGCGCAGACTAGCGGGAGGGATACGCAGTATTTT
.	.	17	TRBJ1-5	TRBV18	CASSLKPGAGSNQPQHF	TGTGCCAGCTCTCTTAAACCGGGAGCGGGTAGCAATCAGCCCCAGCATTTT
.	.	14	TRBJ1-4	TRBV5-6	CASSKGRGNEKLFF	TGTGCCAGCAGCAAAGGACGGGGAAATGAAAAACTGTTTTTT
.	.	13	TRBJ1-2	TRBV5-1	CASSFGGNYGYTF	TGCGCCAGCAGCTTTGGGGGGAACTATGGCTACACCTTC
.	.	16	TRBJ1-5	TRBV10-3	CAISETPGFSNQPQHF	TGTGCCATCAGTGAGACACCGGGATTTAGCAATCAGCCCCAGCATTTT
.	.	16	TRBJ1-3	TRBV13	CASRQARTASGNTIYF	TGTGCCAGCAGGCAAGCCCGGACAGCCTCTGGAAACACCATATATTTT
TRBD1	.	17	TRBJ1-2	TRBV5-8	CASSYAGTGPLRYGYTF	TGTGCCAGCAGCTACGCCGGGACAGGGCCTCTCCGCTATGGCTACACCTTC
.	once	13	TRBJ2-7	TRBV12-3/TRBV12-4	CASSLDGSYEQYF	TGTGCCAGCAGTTTAGACGGGAGCTACGAGCAGTACTTC
TRBD1	.	17	TRBJ1-6	TRBV6-1	CASSDGGGQAPNSPLHF	TGTGCCAGCAGTGACGGTGGGGGACAGGCTCCTAATTCACCCCTCCACTTT
TRBD2	.	14	TRBJ2-3	TRBV10-3	CAINGRGDTDTQYF	TGTGCCATCAACGGGCGGGGGGACACAGATACGCAGTATTTT
TRBD1	once	16	TRBJ1-5	TRBV11-3	CASSLRQGVEDQPQHF	TGTGCCAGCAGCTTAAGACAGGGGGTAGAGGATCAGCCCCAGCATTTT
TRBD1	.	16	TRBJ1-3	TRBV3-1/TRBV3-2	CASSQAQGALGNTIYF	TGTGCCAGCAGCCAGGCACAGGGGGCTTTGGGAAACACCATATATTTT
.	.	13	TRBJ1-5	TRBV12-3/TRBV12-4	CASSLSGFQPQHF	TGTGCCAGCAGTTTATCGGGGTTTCAGCCCCAGCATTTT
.	once	16	TRBJ2-3	TRBV6-5	CASSYSGESGTDTQYF	TGTGCCAGCAGTTACTCGGGAGAATCGGGCACAGATACGCAGTATTTT
.	few	14	TRBJ1-1	TRBV7-9	CASSLASGAEGAFF	TGTGCCAGCAGCTTAGCCTCAGGGGCCGAAGGAGCTTTCTTT
.	.	13	TRBJ2-1	TRBV29-1	CSGTGSSYNEQFF	TGCAGCGGAACAGGGAGCTCCTACAATGAGCAGTTCTTC
TRBD1	.	15	TRBJ1-1	TRBV7-2	CASSSHPQGATEAFF	TGTGCCAGCAGCTCGCACCCACAGGGGGCCACTGAAGCTTTCTTT
.	.	11	TRBJ1-2	TRBV12-3/TRBV12-4	CASSFGGGYTF	TGTGCCAGCAGTTTCGGGGGTGGCTACACCTTC
.	.	15	TRBJ2-3	TRBV6-5	CAAKRTVGNTDTQYF	TGTGCCGCTAAGCGGACAGTTGGAAACACAGATACGCAGTATTTT
.	.	13	TRBJ1-1	TRBV3-1/TRBV3-2	CASSQDWSEEAFF	TGTGCCAGCAGCCAAGATTGGAGCGAAGAAGCTTTCTTT
.	.	15	TRBJ2-3	TRBV5-1	CASSLLGETTDTQYF	TGCGCCAGCAGCCTACTGGGAGAAACCACAGATACGCAGTATTTT
.	.	15	TRBJ1-3	TRBV15	CATSREENSGNTIYF	TGTGCCACCAGCAGAGAGGAGAACTCTGGAAACACCATATATTTT
.	.	13	TRBJ1-1	TRBV9	CASSVGSNAEAFF	TGTGCCAGCAGCGTAGGAAGCAACGCTGAAGCTTTCTTT
.	.	13	TRBJ1-1	TRBV12-3/TRBV12-4	CASRQQTPGEAFF	TGTGCCAGCAGACAGCAGACACCCGGCGAAGCTTTCTTT
TRBD1	.	15	TRBJ1-6	TRBV19	CASRTGQGHNSPLHF	TGTGCCAGTAGAACGGGACAGGGACATAATTCACCCCTCCACTTT
TRBD2	.	18	TRBJ2-7	TRBV5-6	CASSPGTSGRGLVYEQYF	TGTGCCAGCAGCCCCGGGACTAGCGGGCGCGGTTTAGTCTACGAGCAGTACTTC
TRBD1	.	16	TRBJ1-1	TRBV27	CASSLSGGTVNTEAFF	TGTGCCAGCAGTTTATCGGGCGGGACAGTGAACACTGAAGCTTTCTTT
TRBD1	.	15	TRBJ1-1	TRBV2	CASSPGGIADTEAFF	TGTGCCAGCTCCCCAGGGGGCATAGCGGACACTGAAGCTTTCTTT
TRBD2	.	18	TRBJ2-7	TRBV10-3	CAISEYFMETSFPYEQYF	TGTGCCATCAGTGAGTATTTTATGGAGACTAGCTTTCCCTACGAGCAGTACTTC
TRBD1	.	13	TRBJ1-2	TRBV5-5	CASSVTGEGGYTF	TGTGCCAGCAGCGTGACAGGGGAAGGGGGCTACACCTTC
.	.	16	TRBJ2-3	TRBV4-3	CASSQDWGGAVDTQYF	TGCGCCAGCAGCCAAGATTGGGGGGGGGCCGTAGATACGCAGTATTTT
.	.	13	TRBJ1-5	TRBV7-8	CASSLGPGGPQHF	TGTGCCAGCAGCTTAGGTCCCGGAGGGCCCCAGCATTTT
.	.	14	TRBJ1-1	TRBV30	CAWSGGQPNTEAFF	TGTGCCTGGTCAGGCGGACAGCCGAACACTGAAGCTTTCTTT
TRBD1	.	16	TRBJ2-6	TRBV9	CASSAGQGTGANVLTF	TGTGCCAGCAGCGCGGGACAGGGGACTGGGGCCAACGTCCTGACTTTC
.	.	15	TRBJ1-1	TRBV5-1	CASSSRAGIFPEAFF	TGCGCCAGCAGCTCCCGGGCCGGGATTTTCCCTGAAGCTTTCTTT
.	few	14	TRBJ2-3	TRBV7-9	CASSFDYTTDTQYF	TGTGCCAGCAGCTTCGACTACACCACAGATACGCAGTATTTT
TRBD2	.	18	TRBJ2-7	TRBV18	CASSPGLAGNVILYEQYF	TGTGCCAGCTCACCGGGACTAGCGGGAAATGTTATATTGTACGAGCAGTACTTC
.	few	11	TRBJ1-1	TRBV3-1/TRBV3-2	CASSQEGGAFF	TGTGCCAGCAGCCAGGAAGGGGGAGCTTTCTTT
.	.	12	TRBJ2-5	TRBV15	CATSYGQETQYF	TGTGCCACCTCGTATGGCCAGGAGACCCAGTACTTC
.	once	16	TRBJ2-3	TRBV10-3	CAISAGVYLGTDTQYF	TGTGCCATCAGTGCGGGGGTCTACCTCGGGACAGATACGCAGTATTTT
.	.	14	TRBJ1-1	TRBV7-9	CASSASGANTEAFF	TGTGCCAGCAGCGCCTCAGGGGCTAACACTGAAGCTTTCTTT
.	.	13	TRBJ2-3	TRBV21-1	CASSDSTTDTQYF	TGTGCCAGCAGCGACAGTACCACAGATACGCAGTATTTT